This T cell receptor beta chain was found in a study of cytomegalovirus exposure and HLA in healthy donors. Looking at the study overall: An early release of data contained tens of millions of unique TCRs, which came from HLA-typed donors. Study-wide points: Most TCR sequences proved rare, with some public TCRs found in many donors. An analysis done earlier found most TCR beta V segments productive about 90% or about 30% of the time. Later work associated roughly 17,000 TCR beta sequences with HLA alleles at 0.05 false discovery rate.

The germline V gene has CDR1 MDHEN and CDR2 SYDVKM. The CDR3 consists of 15 residues. Trimming cost V 7 bases and J 1 base; bases outside gene matches: 7. As regards this clone: Its antigen is undetermined.

Vbeta (60) and Jbeta (13) primers were used in the PCR. Sequencing was performed with immunoSEQ multiplex PCR; in TCRdb, only in-frame clones are kept and a portion is missing. The table includes approximately 140,000 clones, more than 75% detected once. Sequencing was performed on PBMCs. The clonotype originates from a young man in good health and CMV-seropositive. The J gene is TRBJ2-7, the V gene TRBV28; 10 bases line up with TRBD2. This chain's CDR3 is CASTYSGRISYEQYF. Here the CDR3 DNA reads TGTGCCAGCACCTATAGCGGGAGGATTTCCTACGAGCAGTACTTC.